This TCR beta chain was profiled in a study of T cells after yellow fever vaccination. Study-wide points: Only a minor proportion of clonotypes was detected across both CD4 and CD8 compartments. Peak timing came faster in the weaker secondary response, day 5 versus 15. Reappearing after the booster were most of the clones from primary vaccination (roughly 96% CD4, about 88% CD8).

This clonotype appeared a few times. The antigen is not known. Germline CDR1 reads SGHTA; CDR2 reads FQGNSA. With 2 bases removed from V and 5 bases from J, the gap between germline ends came to 13 bases. The CDR3 contains 14 residues. They built TCR cDNA with 5'RACE template switching, a step that put in a universal primer site and UMIs. TCRdb recomputed calls from the 5' RACE reads with MiXCR, one row per CDR3 protein. The table has just over 250,000 distinct CDR3 sequences, roughly 5.6% seen once. The clonotype originates from a young man who received the YFV17D yellow fever vaccine. This rearrangement joins TRBV7-2 to TRBJ2-7, with D perhaps assigned TRBD1 or TRBD2 (5 bases each). This material consisted of CD4+ T cells sorted from PBMCs, taken on the day of the yellow fever booster vaccination. This CDR3 is CASSLTGTPNEQYF. CDR3 bases: TGTGCCAGCAGCTTAACGGGGACCCCCAACGAGCAGTACTTC. The variable domain in full, completed from reference TRBV7-2 and TRBJ2-7, reads GAGVSQSPSNKVTEKGKDVELRCDPISGHTALYWYRQSLGQGLEFLIYFQGNSAPDKSGLPSDRFSAERTGGSVSTLTIQRTQQEDSAVYLCASSLTGTPNEQYFGPGTRLTVT.